A single sample gave rise to the 5 T cell receptor beta chains below, sequenced in a study of identical twins. MiXCR, applied by TCRdb to the 5' RACE reads, yields one record per CDR3 protein. The table lists about 690,000 distinct CDR3 sequences, around 20% of them singletons. These same records also appear under a second study, on T cells expressing NK-cell markers.

The sequenced sample was PBMCs. These receptors were obtained from a woman between 18 and 29 years old in good health.

The genes are TRBV6-1 and TRBJ1-5; no reliable D call. The germline V gene has CDR1 MNHNS and CDR2 SASEGT. The CDR3 has 13 residues. Trimming removed 11 bases from V and 3 bases from J, with 14 bases in between. CDR3 protein: CAAKAVPNQPQHF. In DNA form, the CDR3 reads TGTGCCGCCAAAGCGGTTCCCAATCAGCCCCAGCATTTT.

The table lists this clonotype with many counts. The chain employs TRBV20-1 and TRBJ2-7, with a tentative D call TRBD1 (6 bases). Trimming cost V 5 bases and J 2 bases, with 13 bases left between them. The CDR3 totals 13 residues. Germline loops: CDR1 DFQATT, CDR2 SNEGSKA (reference sequence). CDR3 amino acids: CSAADRLAYEQYF. The CDR3, as DNA: TGCAGTGCTGCAGACAGGTTAGCCTACGAGCAGTACTTC.

This clonotype was seen only a few times. This sequence joins TRBV12-3 or TRBV12-4 and TRBJ1-1; D remains ambiguous. This CDR3 comprises 14 residues. Trimming took 4 bases from V and 10 from J, leaving 19 bases between them. The DNA of the CDR3 is TGTGCCAGCAGTTCCCAGGTGGCACTAAGGAGAGCTTTCTTT. Protein product: CASSSQVALRRAFF.

This clonotype was picked up a small number of times. The chain couples TRBV29-1 to TRBJ2-7; TRBD2 is a possible D gene (5 bases). The CDR3 is 13 residues long. Germline V CDR1 and CDR2: SQVTM, ANQGSEA. Trimming shortened V by 0 bases and J by 2 bases, and 8 bases separated the two germline ends. CDR3 in amino acids: CSVEEEGTYEQYF. CDR3 nucleotide sequence: TGCAGCGTTGAAGAAGAGGGAACCTACGAGCAGTACTTC.

This clonotype was observed many times. The rearrangement uses TRBV12-3 or TRBV12-4 and TRBJ2-7; the match to TRBD1 covers 7 bases. The junction had 6 bases not matched to a gene; V was cut back by 7 bases and J by 0 bases. This CDR3 is 14 amino acids long. In DNA form, the CDR3 reads TGTGCCAGCAAGTTACAGGGGTCCTCCTACGAGCAGTACTTC. Translation: CASKLQGSSYEQYF.